A selection of T cell receptor beta chains follows, all from one sample in a study of T cells in Graves' hyperthyroidism and ophthalmopathy. TCRdb recomputed calls from the multiplex PCR reads with MiXCR, one row per CDR3 protein. The sample records roughly 700,000 distinct CDR3 sequences, 15% to 20% being singletons. The sample was blood. Receptor source: a man aged 45-65 years with Graves' hyperthyroidism. The CDR3 runs from the conserved cysteine through the conserved F or W. The D gene is left open where the match is weak. The listing skips clone size in some rows; elsewhere it reads once, few, many or a size class.

>TRBD1|.|TRBJ2-7|TRBV4-1
CASSQEVRTGVTYEQYF
TGCGCCAGCAGCCAAGAAGTACGGACAGGAGTAACCTACGAGCAGTACTTC
>TRBD1|many|TRBJ2-1|TRBV10-2
CASTPGQEAYNEQFF
TGCGCCAGCACCCCGGGACAGGAGGCCTACAATGAGCAGTTCTTC
>TRBD1|.|TRBJ2-7|TRBV20-1
CSASGTGPSYEQYF
TGCAGTGCTAGCGGGACAGGGCCTTCCTACGAGCAGTACTTC
>.|.|TRBJ1-5|TRBV19
CASSIWAATNQPQHF
TGTGCCAGTAGTATCTGGGCGGCCACTAATCAGCCCCAGCATTTT
>.|many|TRBJ1-6|TRBV18
CASSPPGLPYNSPLHF
TGTGCCAGCTCACCACCAGGGCTTCCCTATAATTCACCCCTCCACTTT
>TRBD1|many|TRBJ2-2|TRBV2
CASMFLSGGTGELFF
TGTGCCAGCATGTTCCTCTCAGGGGGTACCGGGGAGCTGTTTTTT
>TRBD1|.|TRBJ2-7|TRBV7-9
CASSNGQGGYEQYF
TGTGCCAGCAGCAACGGACAGGGCGGCTACGAGCAGTACTTC
>.|many|TRBJ2-7|TRBV14
CASSQEIAVSYEQYF
TGTGCCAGCAGCCAAGAAATTGCAGTCTCCTACGAGCAGTACTTC
>.|few|TRBJ2-3|TRBV11-2
CASSLSSGATGTDTQYF
TGTGCCAGCAGCTTAAGTTCCGGAGCTACTGGCACAGATACGCAGTATTTT
>.|many|TRBJ2-5|TRBV9
CASSPRGGQETQYF
TGTGCCAGCAGCCCCAGGGGCGGCCAAGAGACCCAGTACTTC
>TRBD1|many|TRBJ1-5|TRBV12-3/TRBV12-4
CASSFRTGALNSNQPQHF
TGTGCCAGCAGTTTTCGGACAGGGGCCTTAAATAGCAATCAGCCCCAGCATTTT
>TRBD2|.|TRBJ2-7|TRBV6-1
CDSSEGNRLAGRRYEQYF
TGTGACAGCAGTGAAGGGAACAGACTAGCGGGTCGCCGCTACGAGCAGTACTTC
>TRBD2|few|TRBJ2-7|TRBV18
CASSPTRSGSYEQYF
TGTGCCAGCTCACCCACGAGAAGCGGGAGTTACGAGCAGTACTTC
>TRBD2|many|TRBJ2-1|TRBV2
CASSRTSSEQFF
TGTGCCAGCAGTCGGACTAGCTCCGAGCAGTTCTTC
>TRBD2|many|TRBJ2-2|TRBV28
CASSFPGLAGGSGELFF
TGTGCCAGCAGTTTCCCCGGACTAGCGGGAGGCTCCGGGGAGCTGTTTTTT
>.|few|TRBJ2-1|TRBV29-1
CSALKGRQGNYNEQFF
TGCAGCGCTCTTAAGGGGAGGCAGGGGAACTACAATGAGCAGTTCTTC
>.|few|TRBJ1-1|TRBV7-2
CASSPGAAFQNTEAFF
TGTGCCAGTAGTCCAGGGGCAGCTTTTCAGAACACTGAAGCTTTCTTT